This note documents a single T cell receptor (beta chain) sequence. The source of the sample is a study of blood T cell repertoires in COVID-19. Study summary: T cells, B-cell-depleted T cells, or PBMCs provided the cDNA or gDNA that served as material.

Method: immunoSEQ multiplex PCR; TCRdb's copy keeps in-frame clones and lacks some. Found here are 250,000 to 400,000 clones, roughly 90% of them singletons; the top ten hold less than 3.5%. The length of the CDR3 is 14 residues. Trimming pared 6 bases from V and 4 bases from J, leaving 13 bases between. From germline, CDR1 is MNHEY and CDR2 SVGAGI. V is TRBV6-5 and J is TRBJ2-1; D perhaps matches TRBD1 (5 bases). The source is a woman aged 25 to 39 with COVID-19, enrolled during active disease. Sequenced material: peripheral blood. The CDR3 coding sequence is TGTGCCAGCAGAGCGACAGTCGATTACAATGAGCAGTTCTTC. It specifies CASRATVDYNEQFF.